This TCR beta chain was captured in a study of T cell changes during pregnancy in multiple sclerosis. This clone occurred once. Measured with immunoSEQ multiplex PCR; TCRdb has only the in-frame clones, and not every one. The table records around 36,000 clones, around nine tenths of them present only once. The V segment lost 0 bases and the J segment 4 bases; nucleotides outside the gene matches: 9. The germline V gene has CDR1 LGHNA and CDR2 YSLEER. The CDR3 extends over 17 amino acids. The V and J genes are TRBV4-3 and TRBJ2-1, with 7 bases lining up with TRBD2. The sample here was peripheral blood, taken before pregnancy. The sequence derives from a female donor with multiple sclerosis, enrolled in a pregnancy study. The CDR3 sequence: CASSQDIASGEYNEQFF. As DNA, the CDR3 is TGCGCCAGCAGCCAAGATATCGCTAGCGGAGAATACAATGAGCAGTTCTTC.